This record looks at one T cell receptor (beta chain) sequence and its context. The read stops 3 residues short of the end of the CDR3; the missing end is completed from the germline J gene. This specimen comes from a study of T cells in women clearing cervical HPV infection. Germline lookup yields CDR1 SGHTA and CDR2 FQGNSA. Trimming shortened V by 1 base and J by 5 bases, and 12 bases separated the two germline ends. The CDR3 consists of 14 residues. Cervical HPV DNA detected by MY09/MY11 PCR, typed by dot-blot. Data came from immunoSEQ multiplex PCR; TCRdb stores just in-frame clones and leaves some out. Its listing shows over 35,000 clones.

The gene calls are TRBV7-2 and TRBJ2-7; D might be TRBD1 (5 bases). This clonotype was obtained from a woman between 18 and 70 years old with a cervical HPV16 infection that either progressed to CIN3+ or cleared (not recorded which). Material: blood buffy coat. Here the CDR3 reads CASSLERGFHEQYF. Partial CDR3 DNA: TGTGCCAGCAGCTTAGAAAGGGGTTTCCACGAG.